These T cell receptor beta chains were read from a single sample in a study of vaccination and CD4 T cells after COVID-19. One entry per CDR3 protein results from TCRdb running MiXCR on the PCR reads. The table shows some 10,000 distinct CDR3 sequences, with 64% occurring only once. No cognate antigen is known for these TCRs. The sequencing input was CD4+ T cells from blood, cultured in vitro. All receptors come from a human donor who had recovered from COVID-19. The CDR3 runs from the conserved cysteine through the conserved F or W. A D gene is named only where the DNA matches it firmly. Where a row states a size, it is once, few, many or the class of an expanded clone; other rows omit it.

V	J	size	D	CDR3	DNA
TRBV5-1	TRBJ2-3	NA	TRBD1	CASSLAPGQGSHTQYF	TGCGCCAGCAGCTTGGCCCCGGGACAGGGGTCCCATACGCAGTATTTT
TRBV28	TRBJ1-4	once	NA	CASSLWGGTANEKLFF	TGTGCCAGCAGTTTATGGGGCGGGACGGCTAATGAAAAACTGTTTTTT
TRBV20-1	TRBJ1-5	NA	NA	CSAPVSNQPQHF	TGCAGTGCTCCAGTAAGCAATCAGCCCCAGCATTTT
TRBV12-3/TRBV12-4	TRBJ2-5	NA	TRBD1	CASSLTGVEETQYF	TGTGCCAGCAGTCTGACAGGGGTGGAAGAGACCCAGTACTTC
TRBV28	TRBJ1-1	NA	NA	CASRSRGGSSTEAFF	TGTGCCAGCAGAAGCCGGGGGGGGAGTAGCACTGAAGCTTTCTTT
TRBV6-2/TRBV6-3	TRBJ2-2	NA	NA	CASSYGRTGELFF	TGTGCCAGCAGTTACGGGCGGACCGGGGAGCTGTTTTTT
TRBV5-4	TRBJ1-2	NA	NA	CASSLGQGINYGYTF	TGTGCCAGCAGCTTGGGTCAGGGGATTAACTATGGCTACACCTTC
TRBV7-9	TRBJ2-4	NA	TRBD2	CASSSRGGAKNIQYF	TGTGCCAGCAGCTCCCGGGGGGGAGCCAAAAACATTCAGTACTTC
TRBV19	TRBJ1-1	NA	NA	CASSIRDGEAFF	TGTGCCAGTAGTATCAGGGATGGTGAAGCTTTCTTT
TRBV9	TRBJ1-2	NA	NA	CASSVEVTAYGYTF	TGTGCCAGCAGCGTAGAGGTGACAGCGTACGGCTACACCTTC
TRBV30	TRBJ1-6	NA	NA	CAWSGSNSPLHF	TGTGCCTGGAGTGGATCTAATTCACCCCTCCACTTT
TRBV25-1	TRBJ2-2	few	NA	CASSEYGNTGELFF	TGTGCCAGCAGTGAATACGGGAACACCGGGGAGCTGTTTTTT
TRBV11-2	TRBJ2-7	few	NA	CASSSTFGTATSYEQYF	TGTGCCAGCAGCTCAACATTCGGGACTGCCACCTCCTACGAGCAGTACTTC
TRBV20-1	TRBJ2-3	NA	NA	CSGGTPDTQYF	TGCAGTGGGGGGACCCCAGATACGCAGTATTTT